Reported below is one T cell receptor (beta chain). This specimen belongs to a study of T cells in Graves' hyperthyroidism and ophthalmopathy. Looked up from germline, CDR1 is DFQATT and CDR2 is SNEGSKA (reference sequence). This CDR3 spans 16 amino acids. V shed 6 bases and J shed 0 bases, with 18 bases lying between them. Amplification of TCR beta CDR3 regions was performed using RNA transcripts as template. Carried out on the TCR CDR3, a first-round RT-PCR used the HTBI primer set. TCRdb itself ran the multiplex PCR reads through MiXCR, one entry per CDR3 protein. The data contain around 700,000 distinct CDR3 sequences, about 19% of them seen just once; the ten biggest clones take up 15% to 20%.

V is TRBV20-1 and J is TRBJ1-3, with D possibly matching TRBD1 (6 bases). The receptor comes from a woman aged 45-59 years with Graves' hyperthyroidism that later progressed to Graves' ophthalmopathy. Sequencing was carried out using blood. This chain's CDR3 is CSAPKRAGASGNTIYF. CDR3 coding DNA: TGCAGTGCGCCGAAGCGGGCAGGGGCCTCTGGAAACACCATATATTTT.